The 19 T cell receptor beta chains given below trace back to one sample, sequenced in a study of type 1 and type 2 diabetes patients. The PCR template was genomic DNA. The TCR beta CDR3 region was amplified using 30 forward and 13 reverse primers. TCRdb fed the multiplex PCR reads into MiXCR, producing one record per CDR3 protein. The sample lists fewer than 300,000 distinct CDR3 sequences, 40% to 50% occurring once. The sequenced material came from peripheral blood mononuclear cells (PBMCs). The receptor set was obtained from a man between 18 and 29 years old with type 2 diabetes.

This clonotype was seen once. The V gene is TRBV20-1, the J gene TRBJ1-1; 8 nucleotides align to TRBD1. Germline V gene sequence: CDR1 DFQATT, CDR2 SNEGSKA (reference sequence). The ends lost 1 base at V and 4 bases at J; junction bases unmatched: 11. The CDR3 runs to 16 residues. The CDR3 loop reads CSARALPGQGGTEAFF. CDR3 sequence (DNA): TGCAGTGCTAGAGCACTTCCCGGACAGGGTGGCACTGAAGCTTTCTTT.

CDR3 in amino acids: CASSQAGDTGELFF. The CDR3 DNA reads as TGTGCCAGCAGCCAAGCAGGGGACACCGGGGAGCTGTTTTTT. V and J are TRBV3-1 and TRBJ2-2, with a weak D call TRBD1 (6 bases). With 1 base removed from V and 3 bases from J, the gap between germline ends came to 6 bases. Germline V lookup: CDR1 LGHDT, CDR2 YNNKEL (reference sequence). The CDR3 contains 14 residues.

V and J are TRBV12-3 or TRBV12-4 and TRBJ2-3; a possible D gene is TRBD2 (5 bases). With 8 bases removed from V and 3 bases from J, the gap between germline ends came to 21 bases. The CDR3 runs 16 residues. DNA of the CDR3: TGTGCCAGCCTTATTAGAGGGTTGCGAGGAACAGATACGCAGTATTTT. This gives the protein CASLIRGLRGTDTQYF.

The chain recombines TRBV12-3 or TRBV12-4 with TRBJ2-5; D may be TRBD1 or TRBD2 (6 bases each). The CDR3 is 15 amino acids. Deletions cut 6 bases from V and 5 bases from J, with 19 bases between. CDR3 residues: CASRGLVGGRETQYF. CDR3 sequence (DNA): TGTGCCAGCAGGGGGCTAGTAGGGGGGCGGGAGACCCAGTACTTC.

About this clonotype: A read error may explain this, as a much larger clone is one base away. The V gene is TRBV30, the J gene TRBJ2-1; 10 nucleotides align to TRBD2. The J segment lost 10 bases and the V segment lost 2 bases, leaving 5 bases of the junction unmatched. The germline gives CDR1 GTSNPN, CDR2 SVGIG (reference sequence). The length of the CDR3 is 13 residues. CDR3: CAWSTSGTSEQFF. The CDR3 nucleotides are TGTGCCTGGAGTACTAGCGGGACGAGCGAGCAGTTCTTC. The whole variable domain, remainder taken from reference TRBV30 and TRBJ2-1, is SQTIHQWPATLVQPVGSPLSLECTVEGTSNPNLYWYRQAAGRGLQLLFYSVGIGQISSEVPQNLSASRPQDRQFILSSKKLLLSDSGFYLCAWSTSGTSEQFFGPGTRLTVL.

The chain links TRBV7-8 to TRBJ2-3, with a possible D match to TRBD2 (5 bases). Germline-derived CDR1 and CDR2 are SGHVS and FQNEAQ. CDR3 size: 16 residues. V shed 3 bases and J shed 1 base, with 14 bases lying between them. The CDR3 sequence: CASSLQLSGGTDTQYF. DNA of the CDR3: TGTGCCAGCAGCTTGCAGTTGAGCGGTGGCACAGATACGCAGTATTTT.

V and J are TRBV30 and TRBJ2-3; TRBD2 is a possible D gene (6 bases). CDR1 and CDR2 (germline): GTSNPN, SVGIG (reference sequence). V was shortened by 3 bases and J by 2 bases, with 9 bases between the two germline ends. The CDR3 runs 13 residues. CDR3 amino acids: CAWSGGYTDTQYF. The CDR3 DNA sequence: TGTGCCTGGAGCGGAGGGTACACAGATACGCAGTATTTT.

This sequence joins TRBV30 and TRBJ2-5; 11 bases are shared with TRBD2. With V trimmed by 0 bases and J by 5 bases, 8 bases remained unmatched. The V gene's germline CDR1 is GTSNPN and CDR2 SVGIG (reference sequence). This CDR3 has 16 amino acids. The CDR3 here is CAWSVGSGGAAETQYF. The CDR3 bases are TGTGCCTGGAGTGTTGGTAGCGGGGGGGCCGCCGAGACCCAGTACTTC.

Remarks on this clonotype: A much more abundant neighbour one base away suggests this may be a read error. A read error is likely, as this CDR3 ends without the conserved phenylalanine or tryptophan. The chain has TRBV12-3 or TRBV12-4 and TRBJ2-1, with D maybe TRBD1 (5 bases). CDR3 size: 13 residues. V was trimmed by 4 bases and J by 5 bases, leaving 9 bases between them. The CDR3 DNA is TGTGCCAGCAGTTCAGACAGCGACAATGAGCAGTTCTCC. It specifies CASSSDSDNEQFS.

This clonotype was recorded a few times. The CDR3 DNA reads TGTGCCAGTAGTATAGATCGCCTAGCGGGAGACAATGAGCAGTTCTTC. This encodes CASSIDRLAGDNEQFF. The chain links TRBV19 to TRBJ2-1; 10 positions agree with TRBD2. This CDR3 is 16 amino acids long. V shed 0 bases, J shed 5 bases, and the junction held 4 bases outside the gene matches. In germline, CDR1 is LNHDA, CDR2 SQIVND (reference sequence).

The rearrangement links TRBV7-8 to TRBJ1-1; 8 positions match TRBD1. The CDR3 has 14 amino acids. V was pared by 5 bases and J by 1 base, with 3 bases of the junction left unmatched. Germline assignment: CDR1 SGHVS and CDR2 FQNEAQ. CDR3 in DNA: TGTGCCAGCAGCCAGGGGGCGAAGAACACTGAAGCTTTCTTT. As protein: CASSQGAKNTEAFF.

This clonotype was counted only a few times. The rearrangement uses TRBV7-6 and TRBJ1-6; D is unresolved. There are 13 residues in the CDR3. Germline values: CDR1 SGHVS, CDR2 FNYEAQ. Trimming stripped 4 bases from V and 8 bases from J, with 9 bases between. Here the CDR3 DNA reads TGTGCCAGCAGCTCCTCCTCGGATTCACCCCTCCACTTT. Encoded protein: CASSSSSDSPLHF.

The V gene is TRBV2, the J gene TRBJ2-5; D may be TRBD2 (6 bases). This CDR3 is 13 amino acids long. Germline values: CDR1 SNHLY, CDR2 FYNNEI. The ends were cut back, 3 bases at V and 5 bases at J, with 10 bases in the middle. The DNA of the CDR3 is TGTGCCAGCAGTGATACCGGAGGGGAGACCCAGTACTTC. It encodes CASSDTGGETQYF.

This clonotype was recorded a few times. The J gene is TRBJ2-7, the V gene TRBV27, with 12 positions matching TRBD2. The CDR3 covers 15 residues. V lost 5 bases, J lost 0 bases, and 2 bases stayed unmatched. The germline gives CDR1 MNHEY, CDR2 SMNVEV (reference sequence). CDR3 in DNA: TGTGCCAGCAGTCGGACTAGCGGGAACTCCTACGAGCAGTACTTC. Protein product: CASSRTSGNSYEQYF.

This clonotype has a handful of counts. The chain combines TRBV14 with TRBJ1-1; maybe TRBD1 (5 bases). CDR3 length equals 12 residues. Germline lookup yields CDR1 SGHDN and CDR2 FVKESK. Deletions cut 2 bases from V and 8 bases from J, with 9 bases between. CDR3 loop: CASSQTRDEAFF. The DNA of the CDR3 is TGTGCCAGCAGCCAAACCCGGGACGAAGCTTTCTTT. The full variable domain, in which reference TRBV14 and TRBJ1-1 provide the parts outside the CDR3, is EAGVTQFPSHSVIEKGQTVTLRCDPISGHDNLYWYRRVMGKEIKFLLHFVKESKQDESGMPNNRFLAERTGGTYSTLKVQPAELEDSGVYFCASSQTRDEAFFGQGTRLTVV.

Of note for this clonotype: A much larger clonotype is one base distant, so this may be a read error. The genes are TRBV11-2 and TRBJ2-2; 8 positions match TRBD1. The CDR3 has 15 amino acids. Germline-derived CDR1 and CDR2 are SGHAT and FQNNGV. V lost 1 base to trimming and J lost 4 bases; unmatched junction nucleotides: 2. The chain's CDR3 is CASSLGTGSTGELFF. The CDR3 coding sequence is TGTGCCAGCAGCTTAGGGACAGGGAGCACCGGGGAGCTGTTTTTT.

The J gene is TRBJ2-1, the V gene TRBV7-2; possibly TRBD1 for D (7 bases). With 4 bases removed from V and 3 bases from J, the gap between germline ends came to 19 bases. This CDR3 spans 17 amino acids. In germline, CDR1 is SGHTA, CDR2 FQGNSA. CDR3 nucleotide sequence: TGTGCCAGCAGCTCGTCTTGGGGGGACAGCCGCTACAATGAGCAGTTCTTC. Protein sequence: CASSSSWGDSRYNEQFF.

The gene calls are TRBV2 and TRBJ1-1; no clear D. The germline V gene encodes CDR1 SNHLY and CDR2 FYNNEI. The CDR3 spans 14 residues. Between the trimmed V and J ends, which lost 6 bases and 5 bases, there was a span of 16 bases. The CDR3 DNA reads TGTGCCAGCAGGTCCGACTCGATGGTTACTGAAGCTTTCTTT. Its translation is CASRSDSMVTEAFF. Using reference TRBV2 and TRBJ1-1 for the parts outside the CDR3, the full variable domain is EPEVTQTPSHQVTQMGQEVILRCVPISNHLYFYWYRQILGQKVEFLVSFYNNEISEKSEIFDDQFSVERPDGSNFTLKIRSTKLEDSAMYFCASRSDSMVTEAFFGQGTRLTVV.

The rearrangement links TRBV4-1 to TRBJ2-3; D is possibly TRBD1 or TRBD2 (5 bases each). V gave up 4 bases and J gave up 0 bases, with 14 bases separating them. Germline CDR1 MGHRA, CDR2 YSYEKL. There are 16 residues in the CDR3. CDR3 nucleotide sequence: TGCGCCAGCAGCCCTCGCCCGGGGCCTAGCACAGATACGCAGTATTTT. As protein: CASSPRPGPSTDTQYF.